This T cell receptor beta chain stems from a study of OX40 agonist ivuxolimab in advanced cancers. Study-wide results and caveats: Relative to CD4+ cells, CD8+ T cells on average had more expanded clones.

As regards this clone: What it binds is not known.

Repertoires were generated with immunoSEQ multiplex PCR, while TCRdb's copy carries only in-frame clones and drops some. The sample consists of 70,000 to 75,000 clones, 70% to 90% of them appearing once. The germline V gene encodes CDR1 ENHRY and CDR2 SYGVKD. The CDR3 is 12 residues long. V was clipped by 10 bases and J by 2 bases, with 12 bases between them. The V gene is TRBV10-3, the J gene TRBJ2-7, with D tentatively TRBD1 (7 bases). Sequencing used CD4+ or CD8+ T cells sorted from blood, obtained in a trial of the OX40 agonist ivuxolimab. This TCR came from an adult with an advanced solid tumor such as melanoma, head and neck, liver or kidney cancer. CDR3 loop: CATGDSPYEQYF. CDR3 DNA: TGTGCCACGGGGGACAGCCCCTACGAGCAGTACTTC.